These 3 T cell receptor beta chains came from one sample sequenced in a study of T cell responses to AZD1222 COVID-19 vaccine. Sequencing was performed with immunoSEQ multiplex PCR; in TCRdb, only in-frame clones are kept and a portion is missing. The sample has under 150,000 clones; around 90% are singletons. Sequenced here: peripheral blood, sampled 28 days after the second AZD1222 dose. These receptors all stem from an adult who received the AZD1222 COVID-19 vaccine.

The chain carries TRBV5-1 and TRBJ1-6; tentative D call: TRBD1 (5 bases). CDR1 is SGHRS, CDR2 YFSETQ, per germline. The CDR3 is made up of 14 amino acids. V lost 0 bases and J lost 9, with 10 bases in between. CDR3 region: CASSLEGGASPLHF. The CDR3 region has the DNA TGCGCCAGCAGCTTGGAGGGTGGGGCTTCACCCCTCCACTTT.

The chain employs TRBV7-2 and TRBJ2-3; D not certain. The CDR3 contains 17 residues. Germline loops: CDR1 SGHTA, CDR2 FQGNSA. The V gene lost 1 base and the J gene lost 1 base, with 15 bases spanning the gap. The CDR3 DNA reads as TGTGCCAGCAGCTTAGGAACCGCAGGCTGGGGCACAGATACGCAGTATTTT. It encodes CASSLGTAGWGTDTQYF.

V gene TRBV19 combines with J gene TRBJ1-4, with 8 bases identical to TRBD1. The CDR3 totals 14 residues. From germline, CDR1 is LNHDA and CDR2 SQIVND (reference sequence). Trimming cost V 10 bases and J 7 bases; bases outside gene matches: 11. CDR3 region: CATMGGQAPEKLFF. CDR3 DNA: TGTGCCACGATGGGGGGACAGGCCCCTGAAAAACTGTTTTTT.